The 6 T cell receptor beta chains listed next were all sequenced from one sample in a study of shared clonotypes between healthy human individuals. This table comes from immunoSEQ multiplex PCR, and its TCRdb copy is limited to in-frame clones, with some not included. Of more than 1,200,000 clones detected, 98% appear once; the ten largest clones hold roughly 0.36%. Specimen: naive CD4+ T cells sorted from blood. Described subset: CD45RA+ positively selected. The receptors shown here come from a man aged 25-45 years in good health.

With respect to this clone: Other DNA variants within this sample encode the same CDR3. The chain recombines TRBV29-1 with TRBJ2-5; TRBD1 matches 9 bases. The J segment lost 4 bases and the V segment lost 6 bases, leaving 9 bases of the junction unmatched. From germline, CDR1 is SQVTM and CDR2 ANQGSEA. The CDR3 runs 14 residues. The CDR3 sequence: CSVVGTGLRETQYF. CDR3 DNA sequence: TGCAGCGTCGTCGGGACAGGGCTCCGAGAGACCCAGTACTTC.

This chain uses TRBV5-1 with TRBJ2-1; D may be TRBD1 (6 bases). The ends were cut back, 2 bases at V and 2 bases at J, with 11 bases in the middle. CDR1 and CDR2 from the germline V gene are SGHRS and YFSETQ. This CDR3 spans 15 amino acids. The CDR3 DNA reads TGCGCCAGCAGCTTATCAGGGGCGGCCTACAATGAGCAGTTCTTC. Encoded protein: CASSLSGAAYNEQFF.

V usage is TRBV2 and J usage is TRBJ2-5, with TRBD1 matching over 9 bases. This CDR3 region has 13 residues. V lost 6 bases and J lost 2; bases outside the gene matches: 1. Germline CDR1 and CDR2: SNHLY and FYNNEI. CDR3 in DNA: TGTGCCAGCAGGACAGGGGGGCAAGAGACCCAGTACTTC. Amino acid sequence: CASRTGGQETQYF.

This chain links TRBV5-1 with TRBJ2-2, with 9 positions matching TRBD2. Trimming took 3 bases from V and 6 from J; bases not matched to a gene: 9. The CDR3 is 16 amino acids. Germline CDR1 reads SGHRS; CDR2 reads YFSETQ. DNA for the CDR3: TGCGCCAGCAGCTCCATAGCGGGAGAAGTTCCCGGGGAGCTGTTTTTT. Translation gives CASSSIAGEVPGELFF.

This chain uses TRBV18 with TRBJ1-4; D is unresolved. There are 14 residues in the CDR3. Trimming left V 5 bases short and J 8 bases short, with 15 bases between. Germline loops: CDR1 KGHSH, CDR2 LQKENI. CDR3 amino acids: CASSTVPGPEKLFF. For the CDR3, the DNA is TGTGCCAGCTCAACTGTTCCGGGCCCAGAAAAACTGTTTTTT.

The chain links TRBV5-1 to TRBJ1-4; D not certain. The CDR3 spans 17 residues. V gave up 0 bases and J gave up 5 bases, with 17 bases separating them. Germline V gives CDR1 SGHRS, CDR2 YFSETQ. The CDR3 region is CASSLAGGEARNEKLFF. The DNA of the CDR3 is TGCGCCAGCAGCTTGGCGGGTGGGGAAGCGAGAAATGAAAAACTGTTTTTT.